This T cell receptor (beta chain) was documented in a study of T-cell memory formation after mild COVID-19. This clonotype has a handful of counts. TCRdb fed the 5' RACE reads into MiXCR, producing one record per CDR3 protein. Altogether about 350,000 distinct CDR3 sequences are present, approximately 13% being singletons, with the ten largest covering 22%. Sequenced: PBMCs or a T cell subset sorted from them (not recorded which). The receptor's source is a man younger than 35 who had mild COVID-19 (a few samples of this study predate the infection). Cell type and time point are not known.

This CDR3 is CASSLISSPLHF. The CDR3 nucleotides read TGTGCCAGCAGTTTAATTAGTTCACCCCTCCACTTT. The rearrangement links TRBV12-3 or TRBV12-4 to TRBJ1-6; D not resolved. The V end was cut by 2 bases, the J end by 9 bases, with 5 bases between. This CDR3 comprises 12 residues.